These 22 T cell receptor beta chains were sequenced from one sample in a study of T-cell memory formation after mild COVID-19. One entry per CDR3 protein results from TCRdb running MiXCR on the 5' RACE reads. The table lists fewer than 50,000 distinct CDR3 sequences, roughly 9.8% of them singletons. Input material: PBMCs or a T cell subset sorted from them (not recorded which). These receptors all come from an adult woman who had mild COVID-19 (a few samples of this study predate the infection). Cell type and time point are not known.

This clonotype was seen more than once but under ten times. The V and J genes are TRBV4-2 and TRBJ1-2, with D uncertain. Looked up from germline, CDR1 is LGHNA and CDR2 is YNFKEQ. V lost 1 base to trimming and J lost 3 bases, with 9 bases between them. This CDR3 is built from 14 residues. DNA for the CDR3: TGTGCCAGCAGCCAAGTTAACACCCACTATGGCTACACCTTC. Translation gives CASSQVNTHYGYTF.

The V and J genes are TRBV15 and TRBJ2-3; D is ambiguous. With 0 bases removed from V and 8 bases from J, the gap between germline ends came to 12 bases. The CDR3 runs to 14 residues. Germline V lookup: CDR1 LNHNV, CDR2 YYDKDF (reference sequence). The CDR3 is CATSRDKKLGTQYF. The CDR3 DNA sequence: TGTGCCACCAGCAGAGATAAGAAATTGGGTACGCAGTATTTT.

Only a few counts were recorded for this clonotype. The genes are TRBV3-1 and TRBJ2-4; weak D call: TRBD2 (7 bases). V was trimmed by 5 bases and J by 7 bases, leaving 18 bases between them. CDR3 length: 15 amino acids. CDR1 LGHDT and CDR2 YNNKEL come from the germline V gene (reference sequence). In DNA, the CDR3 is TGTGCCAGCAGCGATTCGGGGGGCCCAAGGAACATTCAGTACTTC. The encoded protein is CASSDSGGPRNIQYF. Full variable domain (missing parts from reference TRBV3-1 and TRBJ2-4): DTAVSQTPKYLVTQMGNDKSIKCEQNLGHDTMYWYKQDSKKFLKIMFSYNNKELIINETVPNRFSPKSPDKAHLNLHINSLELGDSAVYFCASSDSGGPRNIQYFGAGTRLSVL.

The gene calls are TRBV7-9 and TRBJ1-6; D gene uncertain. Trimming stripped 7 bases from V and 9 bases from J, with 16 bases between. The CDR3 spans 14 residues. Germline CDR1 SEHNR, CDR2 FQNEAQ (reference sequence). The CDR3 protein is CASTRDLGSSPLHF. CDR3 nucleotides: TGTGCCAGCACCCGCGACCTGGGAAGTTCACCCCTCCACTTT.

This clonotype was counted at least ten times. This chain connects TRBV7-8 to TRBJ2-3; D is undetermined. V was shortened by 4 bases and J by 2 bases, with 10 bases between the two germline ends. CDR3 length: 14 residues. Germline values: CDR1 SGHVS, CDR2 FQNEAQ. The CDR3 DNA sequence: TGTGCCAGCAGCTCTGGGGAACTCACAGATACGCAGTATTTT. Protein sequence: CASSSGELTDTQYF.

This clonotype was seen repeatedly, ten times or more. The chain joins TRBV12-3 or TRBV12-4 to TRBJ2-3; 7 positions agree with TRBD2. This CDR3 has 12 amino acids. J was trimmed by 14 bases and V by 3 bases; bases with no gene match: 8. In DNA, the CDR3 is TGTGCCAGCAGTTTGAACGGGGGGAGTTGGTATTTT. It yields the protein CASSLNGGSWYF.

The chain uses TRBV7-8 and TRBJ1-4, with D perhaps matching TRBD1 (6 bases). Trimming took off 1 base at V and 6 bases at J, with 15 bases between the two ends. Germline V gene lookup returns CDR1 SGHVS and CDR2 FQNEAQ. This CDR3 comprises 16 residues. CDR3 coding DNA: TGTGCCAGCAGCTTAGGAGCCGGGACAACGGATGAAAAACTGTTTTTT. Residues: CASSLGAGTTDEKLFF.

This chain joins TRBV4-2 and TRBJ2-2; D is unclear. CDR3 length: 13 residues. Germline V lookup: CDR1 LGHNA, CDR2 YNFKEQ. V was cut by 0 bases and J by 6 bases, with 5 bases left in between. CDR3: CASSQERSGELFF. The DNA for the CDR3 is TGTGCCAGCAGCCAAGAAAGATCCGGGGAGCTGTTTTTT.

The CDR3 sequence is CASSTTRISRSYNEQFF. The DNA for the CDR3 is TGTGCCAGCAGCACTACTAGGATTTCACGGTCCTACAATGAGCAGTTCTTC. This rearrangement joins TRBV28 to TRBJ2-1, with TRBD2 as a possible D gene (5 bases). The V and J ends lost 6 bases and 1 base respectively, with 19 bases between them. This CDR3 region has 17 residues. Germline V gene sequence: CDR1 MDHEN, CDR2 SYDVKM. The full variable domain, completed using reference TRBV28 and TRBJ2-1, is DVKVTQSSRYLVKRTGEKVFLECVQDMDHENMFWYRQDPGLGLRLIYFSYDVKMKEKGDIPEGYSVSREKKERFSLILESASTNQTSMYLCASSTTRISRSYNEQFFGPGTRLTVL.

The chain employs TRBV24-1 and TRBJ2-5, with TRBD2 matching 7 bases. CDR3 length: 13 residues. CDR1 and CDR2 from the germline V gene are KGHDR and SFDVKD. The J segment lost 5 bases and the V segment lost 4 bases, leaving 3 bases of the junction unmatched. CDR3 region: CATSEAGLETQYF. DNA for the CDR3: TGTGCCACCAGTGAAGCGGGGTTGGAGACCCAGTACTTC.

This clonotype was counted between two and nine times. The chain combines TRBV9 with TRBJ2-7, with D perhaps TRBD2 (6 bases). Germline V CDR1 and CDR2: SGDLS, YYNGEE. Trimming cost V 4 bases and J 3 bases, with 17 bases left between them. This CDR3 comprises 15 residues. The CDR3 loop is CASSSGGADYYEQYF. Written as DNA, the CDR3 is TGTGCCAGCAGCAGCGGCGGGGCCGACTACTACGAGCAGTACTTC.

V usage is TRBV11-2 and J usage is TRBJ1-3; D gene unclear. V dropped 5 bases and J dropped 16 bases, with 15 bases sitting between them. This CDR3 spans 11 amino acids. Germline CDR1 SGHAT, CDR2 FQNNGV. DNA for the CDR3: TGTGCCAGCAGCCTCCAGACGGAGGTTTATTTT. Translated: CASSLQTEVYF.

This clonotype was found a few times. The chain is built from TRBV11-2 and TRBJ2-6; no clear D. The germline V and J ends were trimmed by 5 bases and 0 bases, with 8 bases remaining between them. The V gene's germline CDR1 is SGHAT and CDR2 FQNNGV. This CDR3 comprises 15 residues. CDR3 protein: CASSPLGSGANVLTF. The CDR3 DNA is TGTGCCAGCAGCCCCCTCGGCTCTGGGGCCAACGTCCTGACTTTC.

The rearrangement links TRBV27 to TRBJ2-3; D remains unclear. With 6 bases removed from V and 6 bases from J, the gap between germline ends came to 22 bases. The CDR3 covers 16 residues. Per germline, CDR1 MNHEY and CDR2 SMNVEV (reference sequence). The CDR3: CASSPSLAVPEDTQYF. Here the CDR3 DNA reads TGTGCCAGCAGCCCATCGCTGGCAGTCCCGGAGGATACGCAGTATTTT.

This chain links TRBV11-3 with TRBJ2-1; 9 positions match TRBD2. The germline V gene encodes CDR1 SGHNT and CDR2 YENEEA. With V trimmed by 1 base and J by 8 bases, 6 bases remained unmatched. The CDR3 runs 15 residues. CDR3 sequence reads: CASSLGGGAMYEQFF. CDR3 DNA: TGTGCCAGCAGCTTAGGCGGGGGGGCCATGTATGAGCAGTTCTTC.

A few counts support this clonotype. The chain carries TRBV28 and TRBJ1-1; D remains unclear. V lost 3 bases and J 0 bases, leaving 11 bases between the germline ends. The CDR3 covers 15 residues. The germline CDR1 and CDR2 sequences are MDHEN and SYDVKM. CDR3 nucleotide sequence: TGTGCCAGCAGTTTCGTATCCGGGGTGAACACTGAAGCTTTCTTT. Its protein product is CASSFVSGVNTEAFF.

This clonotype has only a few counts. The chain uses TRBV7-8 and TRBJ2-2; 7 nucleotides agree with TRBD1. The V and J ends lost 4 bases and 2 bases, in that order; junction bases with no gene match: 13. CDR1 is SGHVS and CDR2 is FQNEAQ in the germline V gene. This CDR3 has 18 amino acids. CDR3 nucleotides: TGTGCCAGCAGCTCGTTAACTACAGGGGCCCTCAACACCGGGGAGCTGTTTTTT. As protein: CASSSLTTGALNTGELFF.

This clonotype was recorded a few times. V and J are TRBV7-9 and TRBJ2-7, with D perhaps TRBD2 (5 bases). Looked up from germline, CDR1 is SEHNR and CDR2 is FQNEAQ (reference sequence). Trimming removed 3 bases at V and 5 bases at J, with 17 bases between. The CDR3 loop spans 15 amino acids. In DNA, the CDR3 is TGTGCCAGCAGCTTCCTTCGAAGTCCCGGGGACGAGCAGTACTTC. Protein sequence: CASSFLRSPGDEQYF.

The chain uses TRBV20-1 and TRBJ1-1; D might be TRBD1 (6 bases). This CDR3 has 13 residues. Germline CDR1 reads DFQATT; CDR2 reads SNEGSKA (reference sequence). Trimming removed 3 bases at V and 1 base at J, with 9 bases between. This CDR3 is CSASLQGNTEAFF. The CDR3 DNA reads as TGCAGTGCTAGCCTACAGGGGAACACTGAAGCTTTCTTT.

This clonotype was picked up a small number of times. This chain joins TRBV5-1 and TRBJ2-7; maybe TRBD2 (5 bases). The V gene's germline CDR1 is SGHRS and CDR2 YFSETQ. V lost 4 bases, J lost 0 bases, and 8 bases lay in between. The CDR3 runs 13 residues. The CDR3 reads CASSVTSSYEQYF. The CDR3 nucleotides are TGCGCCAGCAGCGTAACTAGCTCCTACGAGCAGTACTTC.

This clonotype was seen more than once but under ten times. This chain connects TRBV12-3 or TRBV12-4 to TRBJ2-7; the D gene is possibly TRBD2 (6 bases). Trimming removed 5 bases at V and 2 bases at J, with 13 bases between. CDR3 length equals 14 residues. DNA of the CDR3: TGTGCCAGCAGTGCCGGGGGTTCAGCCTACGAGCAGTACTTC. Its translation: CASSAGGSAYEQYF.

The V and J genes are TRBV2 and TRBJ2-6, with 8 bases identical to TRBD1. Germline CDR1 reads SNHLY; CDR2 reads FYNNEI. After removal of 8 bases from V and 4 bases from J, the junction contained 7 bases not matched to a gene. The CDR3 is 15 amino acids. The CDR3 bases are TGTGCCAGCGGTCAGGGGGCGCGGGGGGCCAACGTCCTGACTTTC. It is translated as CASGQGARGANVLTF.